This T cell receptor (beta chain) emerged from a study of Ad26.COV2.S vaccination and SARS-CoV-2 variants. Turning to the study itself: A COV1001 Ad26.COV2.S trial-arm participant provided the sample.

Findings of the study overall: Individuals receiving vaccine had higher spike-specific TCR breadth than placebo recipients did.

Germline V lookup: CDR1 SGHRS, CDR2 YFSETQ. V was pared by 4 bases and J by 6 bases, with 17 bases between. The CDR3 is made up of 15 amino acids. Treatment: roughly 19 received Ad26.COV2.S at low or high dose, single or two shots; about 5 received placebo; per-sample allocation not given. Sample collection was performed on day 63 after the first vaccine or placebo injection. Whoever gave the sample was an adult aged 18-55 years in Boston. The study used a vaccine consisting of an Ad26 vector that expressed Wuhan-strain SARS-CoV-2 spike. As regards this clone: Its target is unknown.

Repertoires were generated with immunoSEQ multiplex PCR, while TCRdb's copy carries only in-frame clones and drops some. The sample holds about 400,000 clones, 83% seen once. The sample consisted of peripheral blood, taken in a trial of Ad26.COV2.S vaccine versus placebo. This receptor was identified in a person between 18 and 59 years old who received the Ad26.COV2.S COVID-19 vaccine or a placebo. The chain employs TRBV5-1 and TRBJ2-1, with D possibly matching TRBD1 (6 bases). The CDR3 spells CASSVGARISNEQFF. The CDR3 DNA reads TGCGCCAGCAGCGTGGGGGCCCGGATATCCAATGAGCAGTTCTTC.